Each of the 21 T cell receptor beta chains below was sequenced from the same sample in a study of T cells in Graves' hyperthyroidism and ophthalmopathy. The CDR3 regions of TCR beta were amplified from RNA transcripts. The primer set for the first-round RT-PCR of the TCR CDR3 was HTBI. TCRdb itself ran the multiplex PCR reads through MiXCR, one entry per CDR3 protein. The table includes hundreds of thousands of distinct CDR3 sequences, roughly 14% detected once. Sequencing was done on a sample of blood. These receptors came from a middle-aged woman with Graves' ophthalmopathy.

V usage is TRBV20-1 and J usage is TRBJ2-7, with 13 bases matching TRBD2. Germline CDR1 DFQATT, CDR2 SNEGSKA (reference sequence). V trimming: 5 bases; J trimming: 7 bases; junction bases outside the gene matches: 5. This CDR3 comprises 13 residues. The CDR3 DNA reads TGCAGTGCTTCGGGACTAGCGGGGAATGAGCAGTACTTC. This gives the protein CSASGLAGNEQYF.

The chain links TRBV20-1 to TRBJ1-5, with TRBD1 identical over 8 bases. V was clipped by 7 bases and J by 3 bases; unmatched bases: 8. Germline CDR1 and CDR2: DFQATT and SNEGSKA (reference sequence). This CDR3 contains 14 residues. CDR3 in amino acids: CSGTTGASNQPQHF. For the CDR3, the DNA is TGCAGTGGGACGACAGGGGCTTCCAATCAGCCCCAGCATTTT.

The rearrangement uses TRBV11-1 and TRBJ1-5; 9 bases line up with TRBD1. This CDR3 is built from 17 residues. Germline assignment: CDR1 SGHAT and CDR2 FQDESV (reference sequence). With V trimmed by 4 bases and J by 2 bases, 9 bases remained unmatched. Here the CDR3 DNA reads TGTGCCAGCAGCTCGAACCGGGACAGGGATTGCAATCAGCCCCAGCATTTT. Translating it yields CASSSNRDRDCNQPQHF.

The table lists this clonotype with a count of one. V usage is TRBV7-9 and J usage is TRBJ2-5; D possibly corresponds to TRBD1 (6 bases). The length of the CDR3 is 16 residues. Germline values: CDR1 SEHNR, CDR2 FQNEAQ (reference sequence). Trimming pared 4 bases from V and 1 base from J, leaving 16 bases between. CDR3 nucleotides: TGTGCCAGCAGCTCCTCCGGGACACCGCCCCAAGAGACCCAGTACTTC. This gives the protein CASSSSGTPPQETQYF.

This clonotype has only a few counts. The chain combines TRBV6-1 with TRBJ2-5, with 7 positions matching TRBD1. The J segment lost 2 bases and the V segment lost 3 bases, leaving 6 bases of the junction unmatched. This CDR3 is built from 15 residues. Per the germline V gene, CDR1 is MNHNS and CDR2 is SASEGT. This CDR3 reads CASSEPGGLQETQYF. CDR3 DNA: TGTGCCAGCAGTGAGCCAGGGGGTTTACAAGAGACCCAGTACTTC.

The table lists this clonotype with many counts. The chain carries TRBV19 and TRBJ1-1; 9 bases align to TRBD1. Germline V lookup: CDR1 LNHDA, CDR2 SQIVND (reference sequence). The V segment lost 8 bases and the J segment 8 bases; nucleotides outside the gene matches: 6. The CDR3 spans 12 residues. The DNA of the CDR3 is TGTGCCAGTCGGACAGGGGTTGTGGAAGCTTTCTTT. Protein sequence: CASRTGVVEAFF. Combining the CDR3 with reference TRBV19 and TRBJ1-1 gives the whole variable domain DGGITQSPKYLFRKEGQNVTLSCEQNLNHDAMYWYRQDPGQGLRLIYYSQIVNDFQKGDIAEGYSVSREKKESFPLTVTSAQKNPTAFYLCASRTGVVEAFFGQGTRLTVV.

This clonotype was counted between two and nine times. V gene TRBV18 combines with J gene TRBJ2-5; 9 bases are a match to TRBD2. The CDR3 loop spans 15 amino acids. The germline V gene encodes CDR1 KGHSH and CDR2 LQKENI. The junction had 7 bases not matched to a gene; V was cut back by 3 bases and J by 5 bases. The chain's CDR3 is CASSPFSGSEETQYF. The CDR3 nucleotides read TGTGCCAGCTCACCGTTTAGCGGGAGCGAGGAGACCCAGTACTTC.

The table lists this clonotype with a few counts. The chain couples TRBV7-2 to TRBJ2-7, with 14 bases matching TRBD2. CDR1 SGHTA and CDR2 FQGNSA come from the germline V gene. The trim removed 6 bases at V and 9 bases at J, leaving 7 bases unmatched. The CDR3 runs to 14 residues. CDR3 sequence reads: CASSPTSGRAAQYF. The CDR3 bases are TGTGCCAGCAGTCCGACTAGCGGGAGGGCGGCGCAGTACTTC.

The genes are TRBV10-2 and TRBJ2-2; TRBD1 matches at 10 bases. The CDR3 is 14 residues long. V lost 7 bases and J lost 7; bases outside the gene matches: 6. The germline V gene has CDR1 WSHSY and CDR2 SAAADI. The CDR3 is CASTGTGVGGELFF. The CDR3 nucleotides are TGCGCCAGCACAGGGACAGGGGTCGGCGGGGAGCTGTTTTTT.

This clonotype was counted at least ten times. The chain employs TRBV4-1 and TRBJ1-2; the D gene is possibly TRBD1 (5 bases). There are 14 residues in the CDR3. V lost 4 bases, J lost 10 bases, and 19 bases lay in between. Germline V gives CDR1 MGHRA, CDR2 YSYEKL. This CDR3 is CASSLWGDRSVYTF. The CDR3 coding sequence is TGCGCCAGCAGCCTCTGGGGGGATCGATCGGTCTACACCTTC.

This clonotype was recorded many times. The genes are TRBV7-6 and TRBJ1-1, with D possibly matching TRBD1 (6 bases). The V gene's germline CDR1 is SGHVS and CDR2 FNYEAQ. CDR3 size: 16 residues. V was cut by 0 bases and J by 5 bases, with 16 bases left in between. In DNA, the CDR3 is TGTGCCAGCAGCTTAGCGTTTGGAACTAGGGGGACTGAAGCTTTCTTT. Translated: CASSLAFGTRGTEAFF.

This clonotype was counted at least ten times. V gene TRBV7-3 combines with J gene TRBJ1-1; D not resolved. The CDR3 is 14 residues long. Germline V gene lookup returns CDR1 SGHTA and CDR2 FQGTGA. V was cut by 4 bases and J by 2 bases, with 11 bases left in between. This CDR3 reads CASSSAGANTEAFF. The CDR3 nucleotides read TGTGCCAGCAGCTCGGCGGGAGCCAACACTGAAGCTTTCTTT.

The table lists this clonotype with many counts. This chain connects TRBV9 to TRBJ2-3; 9 nucleotides align to TRBD1. This CDR3 is 15 amino acids long. Germline values: CDR1 SGDLS, CDR2 YYNGEE. Trimming cost V 4 bases and J 4 bases; bases outside gene matches: 7. Here the CDR3 DNA reads TGTGCCAGCAGCAAGACCGGGACAGGGTCAGATACGCAGTATTTT. Amino acids: CASSKTGTGSDTQYF.

This clonotype showed up just a few times. The chain carries TRBV28 and TRBJ1-5, with D perhaps TRBD1 (5 bases). Germline-derived CDR1 and CDR2 are MDHEN and SYDVKM. This CDR3 is built from 13 residues. Trimming took off 4 bases at V and 7 bases at J, with 11 bases between the two ends. CDR3: CASSSPQGQPQHF. In DNA form, the CDR3 reads TGTGCCAGCAGTTCCCCCCAGGGCCAGCCCCAGCATTTT.

This clonotype occurred many times. One end of the junction is discordant with germline, which a read error may explain. The rearrangement joins TRBV28 to TRBJ1-1; TRBD1 agrees at 9 bases. The CDR3 covers 16 residues. Germline V gene data show CDR1 as MDHEN and CDR2 as SYDVKM. CDR3 protein: CASSIPGTGLKTEAFF. In DNA form, the CDR3 reads TGTGCCAGCAGCATACCCGGGACAGGGCTGAAGACTGAAGCTTTCTTT.

The rearrangement uses TRBV10-2 and TRBJ2-5, with 12 bases aligning to TRBD2. The CDR3 consists of 16 residues. V was pared by 3 bases and J by 3 bases, with 5 bases of the junction left unmatched. Germline V gives CDR1 WSHSY, CDR2 SAAADI. CDR3 nucleotide sequence: TGCGCCAGCAGTGAACTGAGACTAGCGGGAGAAGAGACCCAGTACTTC. It is translated as CASSELRLAGEETQYF.

This clonotype was recorded many times. This may be a read error, as it is one base from a much larger clone. V is TRBV19 and J is TRBJ2-2; D unclear. The V and J ends lost 5 bases and 10 bases respectively, with 11 bases between them. Germline CDR1 LNHDA, CDR2 SQIVND (reference sequence). There are 12 residues in the CDR3. This CDR3 is CASSRTDKELFF. The DNA of the CDR3 is TGTGCCAGTAGTCGGACGGATAAGGAGCTGTTTTTT.

This clonotype was seen ten or more times. The rearrangement uses TRBV28 and TRBJ2-7; 14 bases are a match to TRBD2. The junction had 11 bases not matched to a gene; V was cut back by 2 bases and J by 5 bases. This CDR3 contains 18 residues. Germline-derived CDR1 and CDR2 are MDHEN and SYDVKM. CDR3 protein: CASSLGGLAGVMLDEQYF. The DNA of the CDR3 is TGTGCCAGCAGTTTAGGGGGACTAGCGGGAGTGATGCTTGACGAGCAGTACTTC.

The genes are TRBV12-3 or TRBV12-4 and TRBJ1-2, with D possibly TRBD1 on 5 matching bases. This CDR3 has 15 amino acids. V shed 3 bases and J shed 6 bases, with 17 bases lying between them. The CDR3: CASSFPSQGVDGYTF. CDR3 coding DNA: TGTGCCAGCAGTTTCCCGAGCCAGGGAGTGGATGGCTACACCTTC.

The J gene is TRBJ2-7, the V gene TRBV12-3 or TRBV12-4; D tentatively reads TRBD1 or TRBD2 (5 bases each). This CDR3 has 14 residues. With 5 bases removed from V and 5 bases from J, the gap between germline ends came to 16 bases. The DNA for the CDR3 is TGTGCCAGCAGTCTCGCCGGGACCCCAAACGAGCAGTACTTC. Amino acids: CASSLAGTPNEQYF.

The chain is built from TRBV7-2 and TRBJ1-5; no firm D call. The ends were cut back, 6 bases at V and 0 bases at J, with 12 bases in the middle. CDR1 is SGHTA, CDR2 FQGNSA, per germline. This CDR3 contains 15 residues. The CDR3 is CASSRNSPSNQPQHF. The CDR3, as DNA: TGTGCCAGCAGTCGGAACAGTCCTAGCAATCAGCCCCAGCATTTT. The full variable domain, with the rest looked up from reference TRBV7-2 and TRBJ1-5, is GAGVSQSPSNKVTEKGKDVELRCDPISGHTALYWYRQSLGQGLEFLIYFQGNSAPDKSGLPSDRFSAERTGGSVSTLTIQRTQQEDSAVYLCASSRNSPSNQPQHFGDGTRLSIL.